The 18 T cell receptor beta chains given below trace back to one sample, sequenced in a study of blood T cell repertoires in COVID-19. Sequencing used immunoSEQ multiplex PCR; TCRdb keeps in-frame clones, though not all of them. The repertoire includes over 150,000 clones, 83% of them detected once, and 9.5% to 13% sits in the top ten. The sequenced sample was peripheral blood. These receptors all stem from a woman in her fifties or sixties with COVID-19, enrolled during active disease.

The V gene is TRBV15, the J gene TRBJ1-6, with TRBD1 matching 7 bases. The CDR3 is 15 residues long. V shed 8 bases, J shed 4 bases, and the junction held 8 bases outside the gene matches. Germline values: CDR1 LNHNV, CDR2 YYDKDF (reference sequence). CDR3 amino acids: CATSYPGQYNSPLHF. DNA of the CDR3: TGTGCCACCTCTTACCCGGGACAGTATAATTCACCCCTCCACTTT.

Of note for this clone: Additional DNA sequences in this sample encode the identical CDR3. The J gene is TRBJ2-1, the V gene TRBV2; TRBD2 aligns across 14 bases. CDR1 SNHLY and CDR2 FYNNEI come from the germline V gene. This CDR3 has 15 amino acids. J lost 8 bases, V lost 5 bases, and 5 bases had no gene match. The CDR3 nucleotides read TGTGCCAGCAGTCTCGGACTAGCGGGGGGCGATGAGCAGTTCTTC. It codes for CASSLGLAGGDEQFF. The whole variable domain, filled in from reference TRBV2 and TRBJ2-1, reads EPEVTQTPSHQVTQMGQEVILRCVPISNHLYFYWYRQILGQKVEFLVSFYNNEISEKSEIFDDQFSVERPDGSNFTLKIRSTKLEDSAMYFCASSLGLAGGDEQFFGPGTRLTVL.

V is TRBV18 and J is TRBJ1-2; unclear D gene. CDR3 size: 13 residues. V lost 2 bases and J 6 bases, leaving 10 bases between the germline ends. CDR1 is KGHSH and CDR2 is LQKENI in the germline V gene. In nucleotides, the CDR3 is TGTGCCAGCTCACCAGTGAGGGAAGATGGCTACACCTTC. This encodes CASSPVREDGYTF. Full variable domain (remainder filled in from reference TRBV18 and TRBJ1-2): NAGVMQNPRHLVRRRGQEARLRCSPMKGHSHVYWYRQLPEEGLKFMVYLQKENIIDESGMPKERFSAEFPKEGPSILRIQQVVRGDSAAYFCASSPVREDGYTFGSGTRLTVV.

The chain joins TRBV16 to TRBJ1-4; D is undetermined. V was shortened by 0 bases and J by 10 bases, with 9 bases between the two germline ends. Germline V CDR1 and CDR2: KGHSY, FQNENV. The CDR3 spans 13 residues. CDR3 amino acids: CASSQSRTGKLFF. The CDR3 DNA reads TGTGCCAGCAGCCAATCGAGAACGGGAAAACTGTTTTTT.

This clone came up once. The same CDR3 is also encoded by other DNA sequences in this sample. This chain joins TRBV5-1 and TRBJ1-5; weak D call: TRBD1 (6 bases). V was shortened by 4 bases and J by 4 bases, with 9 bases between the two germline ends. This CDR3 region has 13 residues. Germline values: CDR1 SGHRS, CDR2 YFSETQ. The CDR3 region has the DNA TGCGCCAGCAGCCCCGGACAGAATCAGCCCCAGCATTTT. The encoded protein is CASSPGQNQPQHF. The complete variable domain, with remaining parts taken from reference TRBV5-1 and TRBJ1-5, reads KAGVTQTPRYLIKTRGQQVTLSCSPISGHRSVSWYQQTPGQGLQFLFEYFSETQRNKGNFPGRFSGRQFSNSRSEMNVSTLELGDSALYLCASSPGQNQPQHFGDGTRLSIL.

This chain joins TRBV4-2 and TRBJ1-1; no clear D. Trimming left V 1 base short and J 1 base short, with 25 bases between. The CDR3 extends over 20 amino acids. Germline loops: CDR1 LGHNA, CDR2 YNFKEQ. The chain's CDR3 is CASSQVSLTKKSGRNTEAFF. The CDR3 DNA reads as TGTGCCAGCAGCCAAGTTTCTCTCACCAAAAAATCGGGGAGGAACACTGAAGCTTTCTTT.

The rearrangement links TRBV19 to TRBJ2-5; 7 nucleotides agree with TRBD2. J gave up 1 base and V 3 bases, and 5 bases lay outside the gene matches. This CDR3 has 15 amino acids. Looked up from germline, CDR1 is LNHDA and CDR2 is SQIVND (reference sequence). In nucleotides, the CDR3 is TGTGCCAGTAGTATGGGAGCGGGGTCCCAAGAGACCCAGTACTTC. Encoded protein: CASSMGAGSQETQYF.

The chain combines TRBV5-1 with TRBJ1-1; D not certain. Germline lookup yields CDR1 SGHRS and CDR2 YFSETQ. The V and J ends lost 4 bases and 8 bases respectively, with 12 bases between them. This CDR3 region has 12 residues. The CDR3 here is CASSPEGREAFF. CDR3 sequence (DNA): TGCGCCAGCAGCCCCGAGGGAAGAGAAGCTTTCTTT.

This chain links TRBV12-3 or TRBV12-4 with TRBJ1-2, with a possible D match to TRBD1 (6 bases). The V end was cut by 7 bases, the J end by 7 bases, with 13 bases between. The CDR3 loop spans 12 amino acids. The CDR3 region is CASTLQGSGYTF. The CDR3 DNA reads TGTGCCAGCACCCTACAGGGAAGTGGCTACACCTTC.

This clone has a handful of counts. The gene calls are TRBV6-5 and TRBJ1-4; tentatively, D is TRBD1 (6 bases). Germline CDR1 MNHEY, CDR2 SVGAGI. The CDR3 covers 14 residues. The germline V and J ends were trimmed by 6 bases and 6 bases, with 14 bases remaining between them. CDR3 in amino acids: CASRPGTRDEKLFF. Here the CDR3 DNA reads TGTGCCAGCAGGCCCGGGACAAGGGATGAAAAACTGTTTTTT.

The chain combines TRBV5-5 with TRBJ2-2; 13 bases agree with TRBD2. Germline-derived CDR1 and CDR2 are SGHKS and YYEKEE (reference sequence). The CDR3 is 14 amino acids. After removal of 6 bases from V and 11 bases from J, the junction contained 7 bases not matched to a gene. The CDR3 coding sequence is TGTGCCAGCATCTGGACTAGCGGGGGTGGAGAGCTGTTTTTT. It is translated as CASIWTSGGGELFF.

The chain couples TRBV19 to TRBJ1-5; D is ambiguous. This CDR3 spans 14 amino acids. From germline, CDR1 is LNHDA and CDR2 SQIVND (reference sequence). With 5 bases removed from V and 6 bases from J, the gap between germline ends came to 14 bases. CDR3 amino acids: CASSSGGRFQPQHF. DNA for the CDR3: TGTGCCAGTAGTTCCGGTGGGAGGTTTCAGCCCCAGCATTTT.

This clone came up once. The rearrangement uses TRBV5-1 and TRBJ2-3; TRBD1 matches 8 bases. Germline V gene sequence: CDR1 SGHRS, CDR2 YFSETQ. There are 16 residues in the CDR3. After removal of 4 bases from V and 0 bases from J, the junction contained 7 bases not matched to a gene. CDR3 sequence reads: CASSTGTGLSTDTQYF. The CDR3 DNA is TGCGCCAGCAGCACCGGGACAGGTCTTAGCACAGATACGCAGTATTTT.

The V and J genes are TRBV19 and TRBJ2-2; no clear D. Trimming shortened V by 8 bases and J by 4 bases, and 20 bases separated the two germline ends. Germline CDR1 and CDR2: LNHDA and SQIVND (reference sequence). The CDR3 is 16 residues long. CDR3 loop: CASSPWRPRGTGELFF. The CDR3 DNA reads TGTGCCAGTTCCCCGTGGAGACCCCGTGGCACCGGGGAGCTGTTTTTT. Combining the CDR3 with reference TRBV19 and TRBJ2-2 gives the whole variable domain DGGITQSPKYLFRKEGQNVTLSCEQNLNHDAMYWYRQDPGQGLRLIYYSQIVNDFQKGDIAEGYSVSREKKESFPLTVTSAQKNPTAFYLCASSPWRPRGTGELFFGEGSRLTVL.

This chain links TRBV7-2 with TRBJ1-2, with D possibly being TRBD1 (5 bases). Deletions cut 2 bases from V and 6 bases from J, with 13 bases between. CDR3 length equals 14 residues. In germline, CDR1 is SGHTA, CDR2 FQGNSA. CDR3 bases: TGTGCCAGCAGCTTATTCGGCAGGGAGGATGGCTACACCTTC. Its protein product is CASSLFGREDGYTF.

The chain's CDR3 is CASSLGGVSDQPQHF. The CDR3 DNA reads TGTGCCAGCAGCTTAGGCGGGGTGTCCGATCAGCCCCAGCATTTT. The V and J genes are TRBV7-9 and TRBJ1-5; D is undetermined. The V end was cut by 1 base, the J end by 5 bases, with 12 bases between. Germline loops: CDR1 SEHNR, CDR2 FQNEAQ (reference sequence). The CDR3 runs to 15 residues.

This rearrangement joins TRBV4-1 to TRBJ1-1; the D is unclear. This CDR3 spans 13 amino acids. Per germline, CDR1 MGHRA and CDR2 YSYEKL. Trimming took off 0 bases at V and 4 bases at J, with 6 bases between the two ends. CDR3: CASSQDFGTEAFF. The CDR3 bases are TGCGCCAGCAGCCAAGATTTCGGCACTGAAGCTTTCTTT.

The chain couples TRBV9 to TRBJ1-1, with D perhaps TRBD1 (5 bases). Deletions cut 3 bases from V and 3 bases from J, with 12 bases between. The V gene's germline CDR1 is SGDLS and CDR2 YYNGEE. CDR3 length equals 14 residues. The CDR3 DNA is TGTGCCAGCAGCGCTACAGGTTGGGACACTGAAGCTTTCTTT. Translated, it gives CASSATGWDTEAFF.